This T cell receptor (beta chain) derives from a study of regulatory T cells in long-lasting Graves disease. Across the study: Those Graves' patients who were newly diagnosed had been on antithyroid drugs under 3 months.

Library construction for TCR beta used iRepertoire HTBI primers and Arm-PCR of CDR3 regions. TCRdb used MiXCR to reprocess the multiplex PCR reads, holding one entry per CDR3 protein. The table shows roughly 420,000 distinct CDR3 sequences, with 12% to 15% occurring only once. Study-level findings and limits: Persistent Graves' patients showed less TCR diversity than newly diagnosed patients showed. Owing to a sample size that was small, accuracy may have been reduced.

Regarding time point: newly diagnosed GD, antithyroid drugs for less than 3 months. The TCR library used RNA extracted from PBMCs. The CDR3 has 14 amino acids. Germline assignment: CDR1 DFQATT and CDR2 SNEGSKA (reference sequence). The V and J ends lost 4 bases and 1 base, in that order; junction bases with no gene match: 6. This clonotype has at least ten counts. What it recognizes is unknown. These same data were also listed under a study on T cells in Graves' hyperthyroidism and ophthalmopathy. That source notes: From stable hyperthyroidism, ophthalmopathy was separated by a 13 V-J model.

This receptor was identified in a woman between 45 and 60 years old with Graves disease. This specimen was peripheral blood mononuclear cells (PBMCs), taken at new diagnosis, from a patient treated with antithyroid drugs. The chain is built from TRBV20-1 and TRBJ2-7; 8 bases fit TRBD2. The CDR3 region is CSATSSGLSYEQYF. In DNA form, the CDR3 reads TGCAGTGCTACATCTAGCGGGCTTTCCTACGAGCAGTACTTC.